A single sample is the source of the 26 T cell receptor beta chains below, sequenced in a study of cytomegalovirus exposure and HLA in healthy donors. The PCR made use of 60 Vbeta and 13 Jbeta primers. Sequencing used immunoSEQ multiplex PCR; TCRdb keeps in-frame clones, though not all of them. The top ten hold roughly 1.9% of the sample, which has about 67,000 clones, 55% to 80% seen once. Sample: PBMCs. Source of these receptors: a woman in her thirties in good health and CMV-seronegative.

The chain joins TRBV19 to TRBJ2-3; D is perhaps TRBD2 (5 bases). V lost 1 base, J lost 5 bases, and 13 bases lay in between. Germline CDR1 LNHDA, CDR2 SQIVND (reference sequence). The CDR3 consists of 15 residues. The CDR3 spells CASSIGGNKQDTQYF. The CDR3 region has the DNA TGTGCCAGTAGTATAGGAGGGAATAAACAAGATACGCAGTATTTT.

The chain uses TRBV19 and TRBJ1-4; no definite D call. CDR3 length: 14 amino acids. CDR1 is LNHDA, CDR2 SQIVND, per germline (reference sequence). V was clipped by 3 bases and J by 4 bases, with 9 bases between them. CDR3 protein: CASSMSGVNEKLFF. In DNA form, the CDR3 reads TGTGCCAGTAGTATGTCCGGAGTTAATGAAAAACTGTTTTTT.

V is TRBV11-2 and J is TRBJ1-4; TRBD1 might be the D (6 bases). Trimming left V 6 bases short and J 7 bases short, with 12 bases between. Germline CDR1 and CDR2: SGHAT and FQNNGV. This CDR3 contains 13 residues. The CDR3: CASRLQGREKLFF. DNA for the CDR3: TGTGCCAGCAGGTTACAGGGCCGTGAAAAACTGTTTTTT.

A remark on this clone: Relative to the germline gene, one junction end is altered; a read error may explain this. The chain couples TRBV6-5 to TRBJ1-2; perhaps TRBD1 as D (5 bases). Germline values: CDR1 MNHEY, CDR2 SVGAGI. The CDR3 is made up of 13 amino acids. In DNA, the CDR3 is TGTGCCATCAGTGAGTCGACAGACTATGGCTACACCTTC. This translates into CAISESTDYGYTF.

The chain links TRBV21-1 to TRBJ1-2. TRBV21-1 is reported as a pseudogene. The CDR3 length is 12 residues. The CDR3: CASSKGGNGYTF. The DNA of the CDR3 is TGTGCCAGCAGCAAAGGAGGCAATGGCTACACCTTC.

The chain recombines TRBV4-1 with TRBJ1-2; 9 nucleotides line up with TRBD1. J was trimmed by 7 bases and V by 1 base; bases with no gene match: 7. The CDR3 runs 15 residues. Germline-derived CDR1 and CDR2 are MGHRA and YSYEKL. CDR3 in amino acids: CASSQGSGTGSGYTF. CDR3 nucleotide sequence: TGCGCCAGCAGCCAAGGGTCCGGGACAGGGTCTGGCTACACCTTC.

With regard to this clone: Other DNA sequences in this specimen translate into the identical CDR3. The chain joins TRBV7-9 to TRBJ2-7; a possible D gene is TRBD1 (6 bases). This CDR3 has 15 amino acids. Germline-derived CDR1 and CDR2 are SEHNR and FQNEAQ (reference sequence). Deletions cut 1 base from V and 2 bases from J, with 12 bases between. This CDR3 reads CASSLGQGRAYEQYF. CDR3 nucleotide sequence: TGTGCCAGCAGCTTAGGTCAGGGGCGAGCCTACGAGCAGTACTTC. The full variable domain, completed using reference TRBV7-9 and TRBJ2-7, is DTGVSQNPRHKITKRGQNVTFRCDPISEHNRLYWYRQTLGQGPEFLTYFQNEAQLEKSRLLSDRFSAERPKGSFSTLEIQRTEQGDSAMYLCASSLGQGRAYEQYFGPGTRLTVT.

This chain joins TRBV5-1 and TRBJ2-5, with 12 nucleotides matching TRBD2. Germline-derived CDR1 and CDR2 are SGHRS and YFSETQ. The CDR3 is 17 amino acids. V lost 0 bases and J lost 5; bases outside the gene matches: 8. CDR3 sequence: CASSLELAGGRWETQYF. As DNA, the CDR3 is TGCGCCAGCAGCTTGGAACTAGCGGGGGGCCGGTGGGAGACCCAGTACTTC. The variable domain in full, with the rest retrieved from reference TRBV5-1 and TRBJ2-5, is KAGVTQTPRYLIKTRGQQVTLSCSPISGHRSVSWYQQTPGQGLQFLFEYFSETQRNKGNFPGRFSGRQFSNSRSEMNVSTLELGDSALYLCASSLELAGGRWETQYFGPGTRLLVL.

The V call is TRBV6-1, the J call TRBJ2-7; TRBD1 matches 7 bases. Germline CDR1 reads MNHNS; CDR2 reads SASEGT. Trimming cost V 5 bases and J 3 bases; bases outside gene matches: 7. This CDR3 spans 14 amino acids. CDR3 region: CASSSTGALYEQYF. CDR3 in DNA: TGTGCCAGCAGTTCTACAGGGGCCCTCTACGAGCAGTACTTC.

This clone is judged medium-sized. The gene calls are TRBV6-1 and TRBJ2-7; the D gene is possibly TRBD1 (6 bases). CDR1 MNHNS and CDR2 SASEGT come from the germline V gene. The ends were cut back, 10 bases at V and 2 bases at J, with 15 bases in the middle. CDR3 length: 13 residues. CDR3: CATADRSPYEQYF. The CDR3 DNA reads TGTGCCACAGCTGACAGGTCCCCCTACGAGCAGTACTTC.

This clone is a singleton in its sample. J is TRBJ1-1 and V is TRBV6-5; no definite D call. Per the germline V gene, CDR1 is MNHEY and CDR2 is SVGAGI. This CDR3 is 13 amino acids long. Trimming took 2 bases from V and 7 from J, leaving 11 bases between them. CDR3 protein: CASSYNLVGEAFF. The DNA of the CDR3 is TGTGCCAGCAGTTACAACCTAGTCGGTGAAGCTTTCTTT.

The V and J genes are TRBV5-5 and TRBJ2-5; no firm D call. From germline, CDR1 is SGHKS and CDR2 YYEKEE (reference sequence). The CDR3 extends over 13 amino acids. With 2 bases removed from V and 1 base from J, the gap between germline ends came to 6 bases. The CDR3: CASSLNFQETQYF. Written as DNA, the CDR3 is TGTGCCAGCAGCTTAAACTTCCAAGAGACCCAGTACTTC.

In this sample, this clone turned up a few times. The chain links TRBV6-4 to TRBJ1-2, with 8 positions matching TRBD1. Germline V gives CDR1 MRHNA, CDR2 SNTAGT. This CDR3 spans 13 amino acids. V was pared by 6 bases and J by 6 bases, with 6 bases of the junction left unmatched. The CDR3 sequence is CASRAGGADGYTF. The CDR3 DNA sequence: TGTGCCAGCAGGGCAGGGGGCGCCGATGGCTACACCTTC.

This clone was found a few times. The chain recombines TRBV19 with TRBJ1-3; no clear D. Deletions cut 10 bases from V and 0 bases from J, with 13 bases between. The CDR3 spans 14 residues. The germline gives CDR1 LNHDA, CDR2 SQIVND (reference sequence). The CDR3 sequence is CATGRGISGNTIYF. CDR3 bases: TGTGCCACTGGACGGGGAATCTCTGGAAACACCATATATTTT. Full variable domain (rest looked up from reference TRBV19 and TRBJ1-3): DGGITQSPKYLFRKEGQNVTLSCEQNLNHDAMYWYRQDPGQGLRLIYYSQIVNDFQKGDIAEGYSVSREKKESFPLTVTSAQKNPTAFYLCATGRGISGNTIYFGEGSWLTVV.

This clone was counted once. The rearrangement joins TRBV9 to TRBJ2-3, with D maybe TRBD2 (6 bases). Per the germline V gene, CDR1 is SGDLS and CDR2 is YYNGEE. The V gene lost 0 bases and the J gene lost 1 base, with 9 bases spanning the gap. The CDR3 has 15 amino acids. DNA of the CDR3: TGTGCCAGCAGCGTAGACGGGGGTGGCACAGATACGCAGTATTTT. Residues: CASSVDGGGTDTQYF.

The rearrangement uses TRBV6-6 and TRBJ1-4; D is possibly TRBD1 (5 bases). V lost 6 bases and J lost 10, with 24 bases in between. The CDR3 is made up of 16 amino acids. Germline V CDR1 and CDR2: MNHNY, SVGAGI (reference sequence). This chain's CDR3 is CASSQGPYLEGRKLFF. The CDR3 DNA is TGTGCCAGCAGCCAGGGCCCATACCTTGAAGGTCGAAAACTGTTTTTT.

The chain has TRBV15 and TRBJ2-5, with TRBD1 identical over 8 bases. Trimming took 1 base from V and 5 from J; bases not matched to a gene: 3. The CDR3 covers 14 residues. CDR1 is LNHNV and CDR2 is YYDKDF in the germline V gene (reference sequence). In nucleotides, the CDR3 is TGTGCCACCAGCAGAGTGGACAGGGACGAGACCCAGTACTTC. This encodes CATSRVDRDETQYF.

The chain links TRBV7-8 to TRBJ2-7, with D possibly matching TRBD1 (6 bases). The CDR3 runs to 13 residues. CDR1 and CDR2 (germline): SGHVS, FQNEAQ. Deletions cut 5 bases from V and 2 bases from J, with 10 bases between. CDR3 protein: CASSEGQTYEQYF. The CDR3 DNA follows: TGTGCCAGCAGCGAAGGACAGACCTACGAGCAGTACTTC. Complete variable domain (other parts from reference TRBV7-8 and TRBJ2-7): GAGVSQSPRYKVAKRGQDVALRCDPISGHVSLFWYQQALGQGPEFLTYFQNEAQLDKSGLPSDRFFAERPEGSVSTLKIQRTQQEDSAVYLCASSEGQTYEQYFGPGTRLTVT.

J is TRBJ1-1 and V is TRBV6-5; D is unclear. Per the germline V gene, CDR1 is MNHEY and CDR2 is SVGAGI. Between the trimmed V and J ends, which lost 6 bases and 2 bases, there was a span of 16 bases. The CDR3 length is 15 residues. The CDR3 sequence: CASSLRWARNTEAFF. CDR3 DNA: TGTGCCAGCAGCCTACGCTGGGCCAGAAACACTGAAGCTTTCTTT.

The CDR3 nucleotides are TGTGCCAGCAGCTACGACAGGGGGTTGAACACCGGGGAGCTGTTTTTT. This gives the protein CASSYDRGLNTGELFF. This chain joins TRBV11-2 and TRBJ2-2; 9 bases agree with TRBD1. The CDR3 is made up of 16 amino acids. With 4 bases clipped from V and 1 base from J, the junction kept 4 bases outside the gene matches. The V gene's germline CDR1 is SGHAT and CDR2 FQNNGV.

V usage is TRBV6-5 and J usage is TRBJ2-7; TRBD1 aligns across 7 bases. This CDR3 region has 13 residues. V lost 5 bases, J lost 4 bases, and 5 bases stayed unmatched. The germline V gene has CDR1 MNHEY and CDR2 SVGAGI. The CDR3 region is CASSLGRGYEQYF. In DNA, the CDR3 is TGTGCCAGCAGTCTGGGCAGGGGGTACGAGCAGTACTTC.

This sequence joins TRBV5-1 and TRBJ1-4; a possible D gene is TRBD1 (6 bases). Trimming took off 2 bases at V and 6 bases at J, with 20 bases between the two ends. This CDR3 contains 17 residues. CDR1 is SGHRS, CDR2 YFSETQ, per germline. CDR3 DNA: TGCGCCAGCAGCTTAAATCGGGACAACCTGGGGTATGAAAAACTGTTTTTT. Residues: CASSLNRDNLGYEKLFF.

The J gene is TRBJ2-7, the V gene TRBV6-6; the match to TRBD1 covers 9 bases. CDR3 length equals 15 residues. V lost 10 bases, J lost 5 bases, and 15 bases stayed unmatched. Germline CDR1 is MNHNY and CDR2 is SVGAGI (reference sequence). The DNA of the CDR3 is TGTGCCATCAGGACCACAGGGGGCGTGGGTAACGAGCAGTACTTC. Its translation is CAIRTTGGVGNEQYF.

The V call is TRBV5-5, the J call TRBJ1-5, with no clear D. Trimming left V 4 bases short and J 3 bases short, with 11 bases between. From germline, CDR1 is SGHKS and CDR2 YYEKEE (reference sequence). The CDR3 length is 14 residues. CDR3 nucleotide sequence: TGTGCCAGCAGCCCCTGGGAGTCCAATCAGCCCCAGCATTTT. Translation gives CASSPWESNQPQHF.

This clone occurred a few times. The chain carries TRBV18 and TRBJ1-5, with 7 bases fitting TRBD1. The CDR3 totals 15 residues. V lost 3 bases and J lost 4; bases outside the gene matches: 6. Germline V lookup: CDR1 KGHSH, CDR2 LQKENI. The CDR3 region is CASSPDRIGNQPQHF. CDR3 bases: TGTGCCAGCTCACCGGACAGGATAGGAAATCAGCCCCAGCATTTT.

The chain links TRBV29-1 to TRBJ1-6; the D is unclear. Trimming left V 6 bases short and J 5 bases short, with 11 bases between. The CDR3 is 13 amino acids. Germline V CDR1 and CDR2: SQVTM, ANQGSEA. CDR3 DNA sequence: TGCAGCGTCCTGGAGACGGATAATTCACCCCTCCACTTT. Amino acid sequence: CSVLETDNSPLHF.